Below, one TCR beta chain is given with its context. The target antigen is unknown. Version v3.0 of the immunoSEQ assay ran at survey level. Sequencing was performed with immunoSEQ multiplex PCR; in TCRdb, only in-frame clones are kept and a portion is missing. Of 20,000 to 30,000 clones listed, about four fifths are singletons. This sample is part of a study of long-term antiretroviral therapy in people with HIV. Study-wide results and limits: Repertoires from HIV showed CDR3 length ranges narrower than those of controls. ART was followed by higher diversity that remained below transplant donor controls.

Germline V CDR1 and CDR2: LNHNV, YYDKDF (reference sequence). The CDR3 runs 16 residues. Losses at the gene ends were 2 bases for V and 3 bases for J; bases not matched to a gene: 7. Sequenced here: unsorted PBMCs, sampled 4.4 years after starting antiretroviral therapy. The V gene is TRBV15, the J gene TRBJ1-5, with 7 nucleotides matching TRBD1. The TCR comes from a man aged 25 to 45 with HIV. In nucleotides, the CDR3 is TGTGCCACCAGCAGACGAGCCAGGGGGGACAATCAGCCCCAGCATTTT. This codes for CATSRRARGDNQPQHF.